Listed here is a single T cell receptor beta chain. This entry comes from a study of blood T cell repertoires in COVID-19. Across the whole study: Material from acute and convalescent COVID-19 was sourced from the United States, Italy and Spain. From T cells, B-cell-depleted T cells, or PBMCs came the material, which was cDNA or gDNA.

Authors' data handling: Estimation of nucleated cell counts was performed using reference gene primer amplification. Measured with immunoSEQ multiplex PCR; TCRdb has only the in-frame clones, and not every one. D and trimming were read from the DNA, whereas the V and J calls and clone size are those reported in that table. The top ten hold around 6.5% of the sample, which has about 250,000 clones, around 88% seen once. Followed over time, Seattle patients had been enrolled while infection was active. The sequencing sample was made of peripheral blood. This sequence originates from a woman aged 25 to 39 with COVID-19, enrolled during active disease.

This chain's CDR3 is CASSLARGRNTDTQYF. DNA of the CDR3: TGTGCCAGCAGCTTAGCCCGGGGGAGAAACACAGATACGCAGTATTTT. V is TRBV7-2 and J is TRBJ2-3; D perhaps matches TRBD2 (6 bases). The CDR3 runs 16 residues. V lost 0 bases to trimming and J lost 2 bases, with 12 bases between them. Germline V gene sequence: CDR1 SGHTA, CDR2 FQGNSA.